This TCR beta chain was sequenced during a study of cytomegalovirus exposure and HLA in healthy donors (dated by TCRdb to about 2017). Describing the broader study: In an earlier analysis of under 750 of the donors, 276 Gb of sequence data and approximately 120 million unique TCR beta sequences from about 190 million T cells were reported. About 280 gigabases of sequencing data and approximately 85 million unique TCR sequences were included in an early release covering 550 to 800 HLA-typed donors. The genetic ancestry cluster associated with self-reported Caucasian donors included 81% of the roughly 390 genotyped donors. The study was designed to test whether signatures of past pathogen exposure could be identified by cataloging public T cell receptors. Using immunosequencing, the study profiled T cell repertoires from some 670 subjects and related those repertoires to cytomegalovirus serostatus. Besides the first cohort of around 700 subjects, a separate validation cohort made up of roughly 120 different subjects was used. High-throughput TCR immunosequencing, statistical association of individual TCRs with disease status, and machine learning were combined to predict cytomegalovirus infection status. A later analysis re-examined previously published TCR beta repertoires from about 700 donors and added high-resolution HLA genotyping to investigate patterns of TCR occurrence. Rather than using new phenotypic data, the later analysis identified candidate immune exposures from TCR beta sequences and from how often those sequences occurred across donors. In an earlier analysis of 587 of the donors, high-throughput TCR beta sequencing was used to judge whether each TCR beta V gene segment behaved as functional or pseudogenic. Donor age, sex, ethnicity and CMV serostatus were compiled together with the repertoire data. In a later genetic analysis, genome-wide SNP genotypes for about three fifths of the roughly 670 donors were used, and that subset was treated as a discovery cohort. All discovery cohort repertoires had been generated using a single sequencing platform. Class I and class II HLA loci were covered by the typing at four-digit resolution. Typing coverage differed by locus: A, B, C, DRB1 and DQB1 were typed in roughly 629-630 donors, DQA1 in about 500, DPA1 in roughly 590, and DPB1 in around 490. Because of strong linkage in the cohort, roughly five DR-DQ haplotypes were treated as single units for association and clustering. Among 350 to 400 genotyped donors of the cohort, an average of approximately 240,000 unique TCR beta nucleotide sequences were sequenced per donor, roughly 18% of them non-productive.

General conclusions and limits of the study: In a later genetic analysis, fewer N-insertions in productive TCRs were reported among donors in an Asian-associated ancestry cluster than the 666-donor mean. Cytomegalovirus status was reported to be diagnosed by the classifier with high specificity and sensitivity in both the original and validation cohorts. A later analysis found that most CMV-associated TCR beta chains appeared HLA-restricted, with HLA associations seemingly driven largely by CMV exposure. Roughly uniform sequencing depth across donors was assumed in presence/absence analyses, although this assumption may not hold. This cohort had only TCR beta chains sequenced, and the lack of alpha or paired-chain data limited which features could be detected. Because counts were too low, seventeen rarely observed V segments, including chromosome 9 orphons, were left out of the earlier analysis of about 500 of the donors. The authors suggested that the approach could potentially be extended to other disease states and immunological phenotypes. A later genetic analysis associated a missense DCLRE1C variant with V-gene and J-gene trimming of TCR beta chains, and an independent cohort replicated the association. Immune exposure information for the cohort was limited to CMV serostatus. A few of the identified cytomegalovirus-associated TCR beta chains were confirmed in vitro to be specific for cytomegalovirus antigens. A cluster of highly shared sequence variants was judged likely to represent a technical artifact of the sequencing pipeline. A later analysis found that TCR association rates varied across HLA loci, with DRB1 alleles showing the most associated TCRs and HLA-C alleles the fewest. A further reported finding was that TCR beta sequences accurately predicted the HLA-A and HLA-B alleles for most subjects in the first cohort. In a later analysis, HLA-associated TCR beta chains showed more clonal expansion and lower generation probabilities than non-associated chains that were equally common. Some IMGT-functional V segments, including TRBV6-2 and TRBV6-3, could not be distinguished by the 87-base-pair reads and were therefore excluded. Assigning TCR associations to individual alleles was difficult when HLA alleles, especially DR and DQ, strongly co-occurred. Because HLA typing was missing for some donors at each locus, association tests included only the typed subset. In a later analysis, several top co-occurrence clusters were reported to appear linked to parvovirus B19, influenza, CMV and Epstein-Barr virus. Linkage disequilibrium might explain the correlated functional status among segregating V segments, but an unknown experimental factor could not be excluded. Most TCR sequences were observed very rarely across donors, whereas some public TCRs were present in many individuals. Specific HLA alleles were associated with some 15,000 TCR beta sequences at a false discovery rate of 0.05 in a later analysis. Broadly in line with IMGT annotations, most TCR beta V segments showed up in productive rearrangements about 90% or about 30% of the time in an earlier analysis of around 550 of the donors. A total of 150 or so TCR beta chains were listed by the study as associated with cytomegalovirus.

In total, more than 500 healthy bone marrow donors made up the cohort. All cohort members were sampled while nominally healthy, although unrecorded immune exposures were likely present. The donor was CMV seronegative and was included in the group of over 300 seronegative cohort members. A peripheral blood sample was collected from each donor, and TCR beta sequencing was performed on peripheral blood mononuclear cells. The Qiagen DNeasy Blood Extraction Kit was used to extract genomic DNA from the blood cell samples. The CDR3, cysteine through phenylalanine, is 16 amino acids long. Only the CDR3 DNA is retained, 48 bases long and in frame from the first base. V loses 3 bases, J loses 2 bases, and the germline ends lie 14 bases apart. Via the germline V gene, CDR1 is MDHEN and CDR2 SYDVKM. The protocol used for the library was the immunoSEQ multiplex PCR assay. For the multiplex PCR, a mixture combining 60 forward primers for TCR Vbeta segments and 13 reverse primers for TCR Jbeta segments was used. The CDR3 region of rearranged TCR beta genes was amplified from genomic DNA by a multiplex PCR assay. Amplified TCR beta libraries were sequenced as 87-base-pair reads on the Illumina HiSeq System. Turning to the authors' computational methods: A later analysis tallied 70 million to 100 million unique TCR beta chains across the 666 repertoires, and approximately 12 million of those chains were shared by two or more donors. To remove PCR and sequencing errors, raw reads were error-corrected and collapsed into unique sequences using a nearest-neighbor algorithm that merged closely related sequences. Alignment of CDR3 sequences to IMGT reference sequences was used to assign V, D and J gene segments. For a sequence to be retained, at least a six-nucleotide match to both a V gene segment and a J gene segment was required. A rearrangement was called productive if the CDR3 had no stop codons and remained in frame with V and J, and every other rearrangement was called non-productive. Following IMGT convention, CDR3 was defined as the stretch from the second conserved V-encoded cysteine up to the conserved J-encoded phenylalanine. Sequences without an unambiguous match to a single V gene segment were excluded from the earlier analysis of almost 600 of the donors. An earlier analysis of 550 to 650 of the donors classified V segments as functional when productive rearrangements were above 56.7% and as segregating when the standard deviation between donors was above 5%. A statistical classification framework was built for diagnosing cytomegalovirus status from the catalog of TCR beta chain sequences. V and J gene assignment, in a later analysis, came from comparing TCR nucleotide sequences with IMGT/GENE-DB human TR gene sequences. Using the TCRdist pipeline, a later analysis assigned CDR3 sequences along with most-parsimonious VDJ recombination scenarios. A later analysis defined each TCR beta chain by its CDR3 amino acid sequence plus V-gene family, and excluded reads lacking a unique V-gene family. As a way to deal with suspected cross-contamination and a sequencing artifact, a later analysis dropped roughly 600 nucleotide sequences that were highly shared and had low generation probability. A later analysis calculated a clonal expansion index for each public chain from normalized within-repertoire ranks of inferred template counts. A later analysis computed generation probabilities with a VDJ recombination model fitted to out-of-frame rearrangements, and checked the results against IGoR. In a later analysis, TCR-TCR, TCR-HLA and TCR-CMV co-occurrence was scored with hypergeometric tests, and a repertoire-size bias correction was applied to TCR pairs. A later analysis estimated false discovery rates by permuting HLA or CMV assignments 20 times. In a later analysis, co-occurring TCRs were grouped using DBSCAN, and TCRdist sequence similarity was added for clustering within HLA-allele-positive subsets. Repertoires with fewer than 30,000 or more than 120,000 public chains were left out of co-occurrence clustering, as were a few repertoires with anomalous nucleotide sharing. TCRdb retrieved this table from immuneACCESS and kept in-frame rearrangements only. Not all clones are present; in checked studies, unresolved V genes account for under half, and no reason is known for the remainder. The D gene and trimming were derived from the DNA, and the V and J assignments and clone size from that table. The sample yields 75,000 to 95,000 clones; 80% to 90% were counted once. The ten largest clonotypes hold about 2.5% of the sample.

Points on this clone: Its antigen specificity is not known. Per-base qualities were not stored, and no clone one base away is much larger.

Recombination connected TRBV28 to TRBJ2-1, with a weak D call of TRBD1 (6 bases match). The TCR was taken from a man aged 18 to 29 in good health and CMV-seronegative. The sequenced sample consisted of PBMCs. The nucleotides read TGTGCCAGCAGTTTCCCTCAGGGGCTTACCTACAATGAGCAGTTCTTC. This is translated as CASSFPQGLTYNEQFF.